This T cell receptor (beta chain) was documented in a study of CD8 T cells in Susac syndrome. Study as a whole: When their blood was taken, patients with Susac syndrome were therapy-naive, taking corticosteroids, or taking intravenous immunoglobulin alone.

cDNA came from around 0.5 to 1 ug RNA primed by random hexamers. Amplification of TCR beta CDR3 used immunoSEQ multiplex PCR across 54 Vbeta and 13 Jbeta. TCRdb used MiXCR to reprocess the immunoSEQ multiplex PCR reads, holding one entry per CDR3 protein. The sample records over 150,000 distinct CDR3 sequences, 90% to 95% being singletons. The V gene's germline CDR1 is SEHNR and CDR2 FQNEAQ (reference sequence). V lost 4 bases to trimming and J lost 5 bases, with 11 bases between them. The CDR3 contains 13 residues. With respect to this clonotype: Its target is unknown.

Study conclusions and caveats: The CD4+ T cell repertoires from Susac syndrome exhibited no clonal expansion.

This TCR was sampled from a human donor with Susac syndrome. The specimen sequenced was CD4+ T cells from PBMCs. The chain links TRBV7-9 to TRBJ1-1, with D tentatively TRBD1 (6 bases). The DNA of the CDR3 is TGTGCCAGCAGCTGGGGGCTGGGAACTGAAGCTTTCTTT. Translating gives CASSWGLGTEAFF.